This T cell receptor beta chain was sequenced during a study of blood T cell repertoires in COVID-19. Data came from immunoSEQ multiplex PCR; TCRdb stores just in-frame clones and leaves some out. Among about 200,000 clones, approximately 90% were seen once, and the ten largest hold roughly a sixth. The germline CDR1 and CDR2 sequences are SGHAT and FQNNGV. Germline trimming cut 3 bases from V and 0 bases from J; bases unmatched to any gene: 10. This CDR3 comprises 19 residues. The sequencing sample was made of peripheral blood. The receptor comes from a man between 45 and 60 years old with COVID-19, enrolled during active disease. J is TRBJ2-2 and V is TRBV11-2; TRBD2 matches at 10 bases. The DNA for the CDR3 is TGTGCCAGCAGCTTTTTCCGACTAGCGGGTAACGCGAACACCGGGGAGCTGTTTTTT. This translates into CASSFFRLAGNANTGELFF.